A selection of T cell receptor beta chains follows, all from one sample in a study of T cell responses to AZD1222 COVID-19 vaccine. Sequencing used immunoSEQ multiplex PCR; TCRdb keeps in-frame clones, though not all of them. The data contain 150,000 to 200,000 clones, about 86% of them singletons. The sequenced sample was peripheral blood, obtained on day 0 of AZD1222 vaccination. All receptors come from an adult in good health. Each CDR3 is given with its conserved first and last residue. D genes are given only for firm matches. Clone size is shown for a subset of rows, as once, few, many or a class of expanded clone.

D gene	clone size	V gene	J gene	CDR3 DNA	CDR3 protein
-	-	TRBV11-2	TRBJ2-7	TGTGCCACACAACAAGGACGACAAACCTACGAGCAGTACTTC	CATQQGRQTYEQYF
TRBD1	once	TRBV6-5	TRBJ1-5	TGTGCCAGCAGTCCGCAGGGGGCTCGGCAGCCCCAGCATTTT	CASSPQGARQPQHF
TRBD1	-	TRBV2	TRBJ2-7	TGTGCCAGCAAATACCGGGACAGGGAGCGGCAGTACTTC	CASKYRDRERQYF
-	-	TRBV18	TRBJ2-1	TGTGCCAGCTCACCGGTGGGGAGCTCCTACAATGAGCAGTTCTTC	CASSPVGSSYNEQFF
-	-	TRBV6-5	TRBJ1-4	TGTGCCAGCGGCCCAGGTGCAACTAATGAAAAACTGTTTTTT	CASGPGATNEKLFF
TRBD2	-	TRBV4-3	TRBJ2-7	TGCGCCAGCAGCCAAGATGGGGTAGCGGGGTACGAGCAGTACTTC	CASSQDGVAGYEQYF
TRBD1	-	TRBV19	TRBJ1-6	TGTGCCAGTAGTCCAAGGACAGGGGTCAGTAATTCACCCCTCCACTTT	CASSPRTGVSNSPLHF
-	-	TRBV6-5	TRBJ1-5	TGTGCCAGCAGTTCCTCTGACCCTAGGCAGCCCCAGCATTTT	CASSSSDPRQPQHF
-	once	TRBV27	TRBJ1-5	TGTGCCAGCAGTTTTGCTGGGCTACAGCCCCAGCATTTT	CASSFAGLQPQHF
-	-	TRBV7-8	TRBJ1-1	TGTGCCAGCAGCCAGGGAGGTGCCACTGAAGCTTTCTTT	CASSQGGATEAFF
TRBD1	once	TRBV11-2	TRBJ1-1	TGTGCCAGCAGCGCAACCGGGACAGAGGCCCTACGGTCAATCTTT	CASSATGTEALRSIF
-	-	TRBV30	TRBJ1-1	TGTGCCTGGAGTGTAGAGACTGAAGCTTTCTTT	CAWSVETEAFF
-	-	TRBV6-5	TRBJ1-6	TGTGCCAGCCTCACAGCGAATTCACCCCTCCACTTT	CASLTANSPLHF
-	-	TRBV10-2	TRBJ2-4	TGCGCCAGCAGGGGTCGTGCCACGGACATTCAGTACTTC	CASRGRATDIQYF
TRBD1	-	TRBV5-1	TRBJ1-2	TGCGCCAGCTTCCGGGACAGGAGGTATGGCTACACCTTC	CASFRDRRYGYTF
TRBD1	-	TRBV5-1	TRBJ1-2	TGCGCCAGCAGCTTGGACGGGACAGCCTTCTATGGCTACACCTTC	CASSLDGTAFYGYTF
-	-	TRBV2	TRBJ1-2	TGTGCCAGCAGGCCCGGGCTCCGGGTCTATGGCTACACCTTC	CASRPGLRVYGYTF
TRBD2	few	TRBV30	TRBJ2-2	TGTGCCTGGACGGGCGGGGGGGACACCGGGGAGCTGTTTTTT	CAWTGGGDTGELFF
-	-	TRBV5-5	TRBJ2-4	TGTGCCAGCCGGACAGTGGCCAAAAACATTCAGTACTTC	CASRTVAKNIQYF
-	-	TRBV19	TRBJ1-2	TGTGCCAGTAGTAGCCAGGGTTCCAACTATGGCTACACCTTC	CASSSQGSNYGYTF
-	-	TRBV18	TRBJ1-5	TGTGCCAGCTCACCAATGGCAGGGGACCAGCCCCAGCATTTT	CASSPMAGDQPQHF
-	-	TRBV12-5	TRBJ1-4	TGTGCTAGTGGTTTGGCCTCGGGGGGGGTAGAGGGTGAAAAACTGTTTTTT	CASGLASGGVEGEKLFF
-	few	TRBV15	TRBJ1-5	TGTGCCACCAGCAGAGCAGGGGAAGGTCAGCCCCAGCATTTT	CATSRAGEGQPQHF
-	-	TRBV4-1	TRBJ1-4	TGCGCCAGCAGCCAAAACAAGGCGGGGAGGGAAAAACTGTTTTTT	CASSQNKAGREKLFF
-	-	TRBV27	TRBJ1-5	TGTGCCAGCAGTTTGGGCAGTGGGAGGGTTGATCAGCCCCAGCATTTT	CASSLGSGRVDQPQHF
-	once	TRBV3-1/TRBV3-2	TRBJ2-4	TGTGCCAGCCAGGGTCCCAACATTCAGTACTTC	CASQGPNIQYF
TRBD2	-	TRBV14	TRBJ2-5	TGTGCCAGCAGCTCCCGCCTACTAGCGGGGAAAGAGACCCAGTACTTC	CASSSRLLAGKETQYF
TRBD1	-	TRBV5-8	TRBJ2-1	TGTGCCAGCAGCTGGGACAGCTACAATGAGCAGTTCTTC	CASSWDSYNEQFF
TRBD1	-	TRBV7-8	TRBJ1-5	TGTGCCAGCAGCTCCCTCACAGGGGGCAATCAGCCCCAGCATTTT	CASSSLTGGNQPQHF
TRBD1	-	TRBV30	TRBJ2-7	TGTGCCTGGAGTAGCCCCCGGACAGGGCCGAGCTACGAGCAGTACTTC	CAWSSPRTGPSYEQYF
TRBD1	-	TRBV27	TRBJ1-2	TGTGCCAGCAGGATCTCCCGTACAGGGGAATTCGGCTACACCTTC	CASRISRTGEFGYTF
-	-	TRBV7-2	TRBJ2-7	TGTGCCAGCAGCTTAGAGTGGCAAAGGGGGCAGTACTTC	CASSLEWQRGQYF
-	-	TRBV15	TRBJ1-1	TGTGCCACCAGCAGAGGGCGGGCCAGACTTGACACTGAAGCTTTCTTT	CATSRGRARLDTEAFF
-	-	TRBV15	TRBJ1-2	TGTGCCACCAGCACCGGGGTATCTTTGGATGGCTACACCTTC	CATSTGVSLDGYTF
TRBD2	-	TRBV12-3/TRBV12-4	TRBJ2-7	TGTGCCAGCAGTTTAACAAGCGGGGCCGAGCAGTACTTC	CASSLTSGAEQYF
-	-	TRBV28	TRBJ1-4	TGTGCCAGCAGTGACTCCGGGGGAAGTTATAATGAAAAACTGTTTTTT	CASSDSGGSYNEKLFF
-	-	TRBV5-1	TRBJ2-5	TGCGCCAGCAGCTTACGGGGTGATCAAGAGACCCAGTACTTC	CASSLRGDQETQYF
-	-	TRBV9	TRBJ2-3	TGTGCCAGCAGCGTCATGAGCAGCGGAGGGTCAGATACGCAGTATTTT	CASSVMSSGGSDTQYF
TRBD1	-	TRBV3-1/TRBV3-2	TRBJ1-4	TGTGCCAGCAGCCAAGTGGGGACAGCTGATGAAAAACTGTTTTTT	CASSQVGTADEKLFF
-	-	TRBV28	TRBJ2-7	TGTGCCAGCAGTTTGCCTCCGGACGGCCGCTCCTACGAGCAGTACTTC	CASSLPPDGRSYEQYF
TRBD1	-	TRBV2	TRBJ2-3	TGTGCCAGCGGGACAGAGTACACAGATACGCAGTATTTT	CASGTEYTDTQYF
TRBD1	-	TRBV6-5	TRBJ2-7	TGTGCCAGCAGGACGGGACAGGGTACCCACGAGCAGTACTTC	CASRTGQGTHEQYF
-	-	TRBV4-3	TRBJ2-1	TGCGCCAGCAGCCAAGATCTGGAAAGGGTCGATGAGCAGTTCTTC	CASSQDLERVDEQFF
TRBD1	once	TRBV19	TRBJ2-2	TGTGCCAGTAGACCCGACAGGGTCGTCACCGGGGAGCTGTTTTTT	CASRPDRVVTGELFF
TRBD1	few	TRBV11-2	TRBJ1-6	TGTGCCAGCAGCTCGTATCGACAGGGTAATTCACCCCTCCACTTT	CASSSYRQGNSPLHF
TRBD1	once	TRBV2	TRBJ1-1	TGTGCCAGCAGCGGGGACAGGGTGAGGACTGAAGCTTTCTTT	CASSGDRVRTEAFF
-	once	TRBV30	TRBJ1-2	TGTGCCTGGAGTGCCAAAGATGCTAACTATGGCTACACCTTC	CAWSAKDANYGYTF
TRBD1	-	TRBV7-8	TRBJ1-2	TGTGCCAGCAGCCCCCGGACAGGGGGCGGCGTGGGCTACACCTTC	CASSPRTGGGVGYTF
-	-	TRBV11-1	TRBJ1-2	TGTGCCAGCAGCCCAGGGACCTATAACTATGGCTACACCTTC	CASSPGTYNYGYTF
-	-	TRBV7-9	TRBJ1-2	TGTGCCAGCAGCTTAGGGGGACGGGACTATGGCTACACCTTC	CASSLGGRDYGYTF
-	once	TRBV4-2	TRBJ1-1	TGTGCCAGCAGCCGGAGAAGGACCACCGTAACTGAAGCTTTCTTT	CASSRRRTTVTEAFF